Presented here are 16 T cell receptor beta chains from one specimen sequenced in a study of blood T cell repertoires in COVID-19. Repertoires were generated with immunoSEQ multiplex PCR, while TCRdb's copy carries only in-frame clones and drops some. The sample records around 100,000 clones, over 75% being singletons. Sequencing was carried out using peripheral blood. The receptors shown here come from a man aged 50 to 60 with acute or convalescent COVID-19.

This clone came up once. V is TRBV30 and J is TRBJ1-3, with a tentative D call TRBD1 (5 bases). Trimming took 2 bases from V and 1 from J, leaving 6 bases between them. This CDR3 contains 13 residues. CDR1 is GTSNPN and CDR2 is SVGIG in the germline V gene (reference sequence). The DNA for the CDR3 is TGTGCCTGGAGTAGGGGATCTGGAAACACCATATATTTT. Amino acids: CAWSRGSGNTIYF.

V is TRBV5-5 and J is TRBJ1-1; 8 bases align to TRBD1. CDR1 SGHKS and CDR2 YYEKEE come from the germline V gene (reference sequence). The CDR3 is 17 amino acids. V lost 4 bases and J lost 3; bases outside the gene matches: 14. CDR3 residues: CASSPSGQGAWDTEAFF. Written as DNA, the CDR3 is TGTGCCAGCAGCCCGTCGGGGCAGGGGGCTTGGGACACTGAAGCTTTCTTT.

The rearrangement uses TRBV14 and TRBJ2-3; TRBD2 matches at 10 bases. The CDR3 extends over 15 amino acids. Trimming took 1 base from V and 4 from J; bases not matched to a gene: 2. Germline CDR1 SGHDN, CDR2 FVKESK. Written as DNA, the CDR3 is TGTGCCAGCAGCCAAGGACTAGCGGGTTCAGATACGCAGTATTTT. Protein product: CASSQGLAGSDTQYF.

CDR3: CASGQGADYGYTF. CDR3 nucleotides: TGTGCCAGCGGCCAGGGGGCGGACTATGGCTACACCTTC. The V call is TRBV27, the J call TRBJ1-2; TRBD1 aligns across 8 bases. The V and J ends lost 8 bases and 3 bases, in that order; junction bases with no gene match: 5. CDR3 size: 13 residues. From germline, CDR1 is MNHEY and CDR2 SMNVEV (reference sequence).

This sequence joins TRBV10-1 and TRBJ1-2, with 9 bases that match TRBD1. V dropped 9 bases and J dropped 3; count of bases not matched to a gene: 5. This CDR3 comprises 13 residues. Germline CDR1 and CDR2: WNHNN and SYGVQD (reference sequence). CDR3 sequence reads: CASSRDRDYGYTF. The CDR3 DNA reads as TGCGCCAGTAGCCGGGACAGGGACTATGGCTACACCTTC.

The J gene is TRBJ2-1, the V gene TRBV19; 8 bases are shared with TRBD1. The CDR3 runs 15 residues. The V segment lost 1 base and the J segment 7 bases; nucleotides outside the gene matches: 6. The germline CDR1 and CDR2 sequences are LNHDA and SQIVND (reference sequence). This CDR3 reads CASSIGGRGLNEQFF. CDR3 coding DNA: TGTGCCAGTAGTATAGGAGGCAGGGGGCTGAATGAGCAGTTCTTC.

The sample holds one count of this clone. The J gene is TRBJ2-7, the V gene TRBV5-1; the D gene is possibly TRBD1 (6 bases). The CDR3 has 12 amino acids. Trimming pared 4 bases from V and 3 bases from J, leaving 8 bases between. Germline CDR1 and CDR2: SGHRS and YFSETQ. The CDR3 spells CASSGQFYEQYF. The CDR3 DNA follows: TGCGCCAGCAGCGGACAGTTCTACGAGCAGTACTTC.

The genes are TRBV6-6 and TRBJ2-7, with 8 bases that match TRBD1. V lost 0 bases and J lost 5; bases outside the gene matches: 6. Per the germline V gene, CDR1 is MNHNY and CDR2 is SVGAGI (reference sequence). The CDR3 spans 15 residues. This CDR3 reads CASSYSPDRGDEQYF. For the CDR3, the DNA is TGTGCCAGCAGTTACTCTCCTGACAGGGGAGACGAGCAGTACTTC.

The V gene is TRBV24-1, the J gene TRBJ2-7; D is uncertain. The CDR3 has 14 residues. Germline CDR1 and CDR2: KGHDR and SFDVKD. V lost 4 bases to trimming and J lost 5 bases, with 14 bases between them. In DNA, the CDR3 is TGTGCCACCAGTGACAGGTTTTCCGGCGACGAGCAGTACTTC. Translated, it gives CATSDRFSGDEQYF.

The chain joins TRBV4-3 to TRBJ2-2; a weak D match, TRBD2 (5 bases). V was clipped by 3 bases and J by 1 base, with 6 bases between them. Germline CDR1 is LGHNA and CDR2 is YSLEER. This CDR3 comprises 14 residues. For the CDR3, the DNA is TGCGCCAGCAGCCAGAGCGGGAACACCGGGGAGCTGTTTTTT. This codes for CASSQSGNTGELFF.

CDR3 coding DNA: TGTGCCAGCAGCCCCCAGGGGGGTGGGGGGAAAGCTTTCTTT. Its translation: CASSPQGGGGKAFF. The genes are TRBV7-2 and TRBJ1-1; the match to TRBD1 covers 7 bases. Germline values: CDR1 SGHTA, CDR2 FQGNSA. This CDR3 has 14 amino acids. V lost 5 bases to trimming and J lost 9 bases; unmatched junction nucleotides: 12. The whole variable domain, remainder taken from reference TRBV7-2 and TRBJ1-1, is GAGVSQSPSNKVTEKGKDVELRCDPISGHTALYWYRQSLGQGLEFLIYFQGNSAPDKSGLPSDRFSAERTGGSVSTLTIQRTQQEDSAVYLCASSPQGGGGKAFFGQGTRLTVV.

The CDR3 nucleotides are TGTGCCAGTACGCTATCAGGATGGGACAATGAGCAGTTCTTC. Its translation is CASTLSGWDNEQFF. The chain links TRBV19 to TRBJ2-1; D remains ambiguous. The germline V and J ends were trimmed by 7 bases and 5 bases, with 15 bases remaining between them. Germline V CDR1 and CDR2: LNHDA, SQIVND (reference sequence). CDR3 length: 14 residues.

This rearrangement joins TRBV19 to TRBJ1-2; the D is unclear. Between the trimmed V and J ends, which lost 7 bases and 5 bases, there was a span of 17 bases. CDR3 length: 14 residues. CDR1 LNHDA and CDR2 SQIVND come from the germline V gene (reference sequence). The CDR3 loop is CASNSRQVTYGYTF. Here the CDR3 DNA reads TGTGCCAGTAACTCAAGACAAGTAACTTATGGCTACACCTTC.

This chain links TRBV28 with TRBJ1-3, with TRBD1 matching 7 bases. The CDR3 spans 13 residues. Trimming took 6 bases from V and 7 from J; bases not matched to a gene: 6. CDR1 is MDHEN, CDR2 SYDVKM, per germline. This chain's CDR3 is CASSPGGQNTIYF. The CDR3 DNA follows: TGTGCCAGCAGCCCCGGGGGACAGAACACCATATATTTT. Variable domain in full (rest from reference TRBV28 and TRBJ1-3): DVKVTQSSRYLVKRTGEKVFLECVQDMDHENMFWYRQDPGLGLRLIYFSYDVKMKEKGDIPEGYSVSREKKERFSLILESASTNQTSMYLCASSPGGQNTIYFGEGSWLTVV.

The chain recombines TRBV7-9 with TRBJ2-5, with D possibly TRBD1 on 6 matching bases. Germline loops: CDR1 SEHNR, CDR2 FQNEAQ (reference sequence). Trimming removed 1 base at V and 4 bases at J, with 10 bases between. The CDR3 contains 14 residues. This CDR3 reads CASSLVSGAETQYF. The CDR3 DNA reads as TGTGCCAGCAGCTTAGTATCAGGGGCAGAGACCCAGTACTTC.

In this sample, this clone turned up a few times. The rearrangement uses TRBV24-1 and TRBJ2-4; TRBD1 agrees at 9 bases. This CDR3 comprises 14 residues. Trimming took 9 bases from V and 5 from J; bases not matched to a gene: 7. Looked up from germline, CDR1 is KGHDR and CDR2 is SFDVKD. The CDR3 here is CATSPTGGENIQYF. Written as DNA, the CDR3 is TGTGCCACCTCCCCTACAGGGGGCGAAAACATTCAGTACTTC.